A single T cell receptor beta chain is shown here with its context. Germline loops: CDR1 DFQATT, CDR2 SNEGSKA (reference sequence). The V gene end was trimmed by 0 bases and the J gene end by 0 bases; junction bases not matched to a gene: 6. The CDR3 covers 18 residues. This sample was taken from a study of CD8 T cells in Susac syndrome. CD8+ and CD4+ blood T cells underwent TCR beta sequencing. TEMRA cells were FACS-enriched and CD8+ and CD4+ T cells negatively isolated. Roughly 0.45 to 1 ug RNA was reverse transcribed with random hexamers. A multiplex approach, immunoSEQ multiplex PCR, amplified TCR beta CDR3 across 54 Vbeta and 13 Jbeta. Each CDR3 protein gets one entry after TCRdb re-called the immunoSEQ multiplex PCR reads with MiXCR. The sample includes approximately 120,000 distinct CDR3 sequences, around 97% seen only once; the top ten take 0.096%.

The rearrangement links TRBV20-1 to TRBJ1-5, with 12 nucleotides matching TRBD1. The TCR comes from a human donor in good health. The sequencing sample was made of CD4+ T cells from PBMCs. CDR3 DNA: TGCAGTGCTAGAGATGGGGGACAGGGGGCAAATAGCAATCAGCCCCAGCATTTT. Translation gives CSARDGGQGANSNQPQHF.